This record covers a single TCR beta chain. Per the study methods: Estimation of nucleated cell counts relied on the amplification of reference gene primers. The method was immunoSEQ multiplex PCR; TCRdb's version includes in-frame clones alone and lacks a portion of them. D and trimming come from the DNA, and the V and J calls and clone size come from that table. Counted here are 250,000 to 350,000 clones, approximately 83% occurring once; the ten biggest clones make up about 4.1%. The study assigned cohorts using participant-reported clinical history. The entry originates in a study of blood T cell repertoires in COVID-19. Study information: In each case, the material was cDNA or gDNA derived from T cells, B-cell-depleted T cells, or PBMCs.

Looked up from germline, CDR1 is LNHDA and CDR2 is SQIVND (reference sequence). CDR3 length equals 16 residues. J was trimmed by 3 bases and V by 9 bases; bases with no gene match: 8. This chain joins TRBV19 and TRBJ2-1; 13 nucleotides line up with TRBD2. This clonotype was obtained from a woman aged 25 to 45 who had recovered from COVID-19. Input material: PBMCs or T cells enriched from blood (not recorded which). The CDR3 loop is CASTGLAGSGYNEQFF. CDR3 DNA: TGTGCCAGCACGGGACTAGCGGGAAGCGGCTACAATGAGCAGTTCTTC. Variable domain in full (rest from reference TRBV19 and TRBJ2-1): DGGITQSPKYLFRKEGQNVTLSCEQNLNHDAMYWYRQDPGQGLRLIYYSQIVNDFQKGDIAEGYSVSREKKESFPLTVTSAQKNPTAFYLCASTGLAGSGYNEQFFGPGTRLTVL.